The T cell receptor beta chain under discussion was sequenced for a study of breast tumors, draining lymph nodes, adjacent tissues. Study conclusions and caveats: Luminal-like breast cancer showed significantly higher tumor–nontumor repertoire similarity than basal-like. Data fit most tumor T cells coming from lymph node, expanding in tumor. The lymph node origin of tumor T cells was framed as consistent with a hypothesis, not demonstrated. Tumor repertoires ranked between lymph nodes and nontumor tissue in diversity, with V and J gene preferences.

This clonotype has more than one count but fewer than ten. As yet, its antigen is unknown. A much more abundant neighbour one base away suggests this may be a read error. In this CDR3 the conserved last residue, phenylalanine or tryptophan, is missing, so a read error is likely. The lymph nodes were axillary draining lymph nodes from breast cancer patients. Each CDR3 protein is one row after TCRdb ran MiXCR on the multiplex PCR reads. This sample has 160,000 or so distinct CDR3 sequences; more than 25% occur once, and the top ten carry 3% to 4.5%. Germline V gene sequence: CDR1 SGDLS, CDR2 YYNGEE. The CDR3 sequence is 13 residues long. V lost 5 bases and J lost 4; bases outside the gene matches: 0.

The material sequenced was axillary lymph node tissue. The sequence came from a female donor with breast cancer. Some clones in this sample may be carry-over from other donors' samples. The chain couples TRBV9 to TRBJ2-6, with TRBD2 identical over 7 bases. Written as DNA, the CDR3 is TGTGCCAGCAGTAGCGGGGGGGCCAACGTCCTGACTTCC. This codes for CASSSGGANVLTS.